This T cell receptor (beta chain) comes out of a study of blood T cell repertoires in COVID-19. The wider study: Acute and convalescent COVID-19 specimens originated in the United States, Italy and Spain. T cells, B-cell-depleted T cells, or PBMCs provided the cDNA or gDNA that served as material.

Seattle-derived patients entered the study during active infection and were followed longitudinally. The germline V gene encodes CDR1 LNHDA and CDR2 SQIVND (reference sequence). V was trimmed by 3 bases and J by 3 bases, leaving 18 bases between them. This CDR3 has 16 residues. Some clones are missing from TCRdb's copy, which holds only in-frame ones; the method was immunoSEQ multiplex PCR. The profile shows 150,000 to 200,000 clones, roughly four fifths of them singletons. The receptor was isolated from a woman aged 70 to 79 with COVID-19, enrolled during active disease. The sequencing sample was made of peripheral blood. The chain has TRBV19 and TRBJ2-7; TRBD2 might be the D (5 bases). In DNA, the CDR3 is TGTGCCAGTAGTATTAGGGCCCCCGGGATGAGCTACGAGCAGTACTTC. Its translation is CASSIRAPGMSYEQYF.